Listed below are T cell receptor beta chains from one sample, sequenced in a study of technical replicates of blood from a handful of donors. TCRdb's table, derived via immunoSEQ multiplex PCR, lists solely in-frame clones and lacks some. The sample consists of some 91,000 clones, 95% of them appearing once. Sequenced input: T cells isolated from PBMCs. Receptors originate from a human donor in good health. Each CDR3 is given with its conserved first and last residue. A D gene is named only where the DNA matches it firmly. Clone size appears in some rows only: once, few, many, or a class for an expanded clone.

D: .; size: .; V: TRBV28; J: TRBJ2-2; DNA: TGTGCCAGCAGCAACCCAGGGGCCCCCGGGGAGCTGTTTTTT; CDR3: CASSNPGAPGELFF
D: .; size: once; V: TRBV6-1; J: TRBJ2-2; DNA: TGTGCCAGCAGCGAGGTGGGTCGCACCGGGGAGCTGTTTTTT; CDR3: CASSEVGRTGELFF
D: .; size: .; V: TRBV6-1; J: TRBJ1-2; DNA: TGTGCCAGCAGTGAAGGCGCAGGGCCTAACTATGGCTACACCTTC; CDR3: CASSEGAGPNYGYTF
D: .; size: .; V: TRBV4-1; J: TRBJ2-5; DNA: TGCGCCAGCAGCCAAGGTATGAGAGAGACCCAGTACTTC; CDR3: CASSQGMRETQYF
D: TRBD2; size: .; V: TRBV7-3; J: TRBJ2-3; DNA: TGTGCCAGCAGCTTATCCGGGGGGTACACAGATACGCAGTATTTT; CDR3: CASSLSGGYTDTQYF
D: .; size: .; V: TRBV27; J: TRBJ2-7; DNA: TGTGCCAGCAGTCCCGGGACTCCCTTAACCTACGAGCAGTACTTC; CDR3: CASSPGTPLTYEQYF
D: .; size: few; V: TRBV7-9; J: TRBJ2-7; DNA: TGTGCCAGCAGTCAAGCACAGGGTAATCGCGAGCAGTACTTC; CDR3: CASSQAQGNREQYF
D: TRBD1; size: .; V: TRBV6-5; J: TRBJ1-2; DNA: TGTGCCAGTTTCACCACAGGGGGCTATGGCTACACCTTC; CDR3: CASFTTGGYGYTF
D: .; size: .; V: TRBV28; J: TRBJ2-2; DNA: TGTGCCAGCACCTCCTCGCGGGGGCTTGGGGAGCTGTTTTTT; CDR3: CASTSSRGLGELFF
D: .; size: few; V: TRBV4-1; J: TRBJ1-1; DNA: TGCGCCAGCACGAGACAATCGAACACTGAAGCTTTCTTT; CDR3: CASTRQSNTEAFF
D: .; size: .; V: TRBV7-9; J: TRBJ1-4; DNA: TGTGCCAGCAGCCCGTGGGGGGGCGGGCAGCCTAATGAAAAACTGTTTTTT; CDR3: CASSPWGGGQPNEKLFF
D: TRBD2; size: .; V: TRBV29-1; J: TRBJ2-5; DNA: TGCAGCGTGGGACTAGCGGGAGAGACCCAGTACTTC; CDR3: CSVGLAGETQYF
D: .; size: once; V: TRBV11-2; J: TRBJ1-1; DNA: TGTGCCAGCAGCTTAGCTTCCCAGTGGAACACTGAAGCTTTCTTT; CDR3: CASSLASQWNTEAFF
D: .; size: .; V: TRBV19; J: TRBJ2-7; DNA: TGTGCCAGTAGTATAGTAGCAGGACAACCCTACGAGCAGTACTTC; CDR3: CASSIVAGQPYEQYF
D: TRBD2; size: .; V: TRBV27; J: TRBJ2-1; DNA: TGTGCCAGCAGTTTAAGGTGGACTAGCGTTCGGAATGAGCAGTTCTTC; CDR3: CASSLRWTSVRNEQFF